These T cell receptor beta chains were read from a single sample in a study of post-analysis software for immune sequencing data. TCRdb re-called the PCR reads through MiXCR, storing one row per CDR3 protein. Of about 160,000 distinct CDR3 sequences listed, 36% are singletons. The material sequenced was blood, taken after autologous hematopoietic stem cell transplantation. The receptors shown here come from a girl between 10 and 17 years old with multiple sclerosis. The CDR3 runs from the conserved cysteine through the conserved F or W. D genes are given only for firm matches. Expanded clones get a size class; other rows say once, few or many, or leave the size out.

V gene	clone size	D gene	J gene	CDR3 protein	CDR3 DNA
TRBV20-1	once	-	TRBJ1-1	CSADSGGYSTEAFF	TGCAGTGCAGACTCCGGAGGGTATAGCACTGAAGCTTTCTTT
TRBV7-9	few	-	TRBJ1-1	CASSLAGLEAFF	TGTGCCAGCAGCTTAGCAGGCCTTGAAGCTTTCTTT
TRBV5-6	-	TRBD2	TRBJ2-1	CASSFSRLAAALAEQFF	TGTGCCAGCAGCTTCTCTCGACTAGCCGCTGCTCTCGCTGAGCAGTTCTTC
TRBV7-9	-	-	TRBJ1-2	CASSSHRAVSGYTF	TGTGCCAGCAGCTCCCATCGGGCCGTCTCTGGCTACACCTTC
TRBV3-1	-	-	TRBJ2-3	CASSYPPGAEGGTDTQYF	TGTGCCAGCAGCTACCCTCCCGGGGCGGAGGGGGGCACAGATACGCAGTATTTT
TRBV7-3	few	TRBD2	TRBJ2-3	CASSPLGRASWDTDTQYF	TGTGCCAGCAGCCCGCTAGGGAGGGCTAGCTGGGACACAGATACGCAGTATTTT
TRBV3-1	few	TRBD2	TRBJ2-3	CASSEPSGSTDTQYF	TGTGCCAGCAGCGAACCTAGCGGTTCCACAGATACGCAGTATTTT
TRBV27	-	-	TRBJ2-5	CASSSNSYEETQYF	TGTGCCAGCAGTTCGAACAGTTACGAAGAGACCCAGTACTTC
TRBV29-1	many	-	TRBJ1-2	CSVESDTNYGYTF	TGCAGCGTTGAGTCAGATACTAACTATGGCTACACCTTC
TRBV7-4	many	-	TRBJ1-2	CASSLLARSGYGYTF	TGTGCCAGCAGCCTTCTGGCCCGGTCGGGCTATGGCTACACCTTC
TRBV20-1	-	-	TRBJ2-5	CSASRDTQETQYF	TGCAGTGCTAGTAGGGACACCCAAGAGACCCAGTACTTC
TRBV20-1	-	-	TRBJ2-4	CSARFGTRKDIQYF	TGCAGTGCTAGATTCGGGACACGGAAGGACATTCAGTACTTC